This TCR beta chain was captured by sequencing in a study of T-cell memory formation after mild COVID-19 (dated by TCRdb to the early 2020s). Regarding the research as a whole: Most TCR sequence clusters were specific to one of the two donors. T-cell clones expanding and contracting after mild COVID-19 in a couple of donors were tracked by longitudinal TCRalpha and TCRbeta repertoire sequencing. Two young, previously healthy adult volunteers, one female and one male, were included in the cohort. Paper-wide results and their limitations: Contracting CD4+ clones were located mainly in the CM and EM memory subsets, whereas CD8+ clones were found to be enriched in EMRA. Clones contracting from day 15 to 85 had balanced CD4/CD8 phenotypes, while a second wave expanding from day 15 to 37 was biased towards CD4+. The study included only a couple of mild cases, and larger cohorts that include severe cases with pre-infection samples were judged to be necessary. Some responding clones were detected in pre-infection memory, which suggested that pre-existing cross-reactive memory T cells had joined the SARS-CoV-2 response. SARS-CoV-2 specificity of the second-wave clones peaking on day 37 was not confirmed.

PBMCs were isolated by Ficoll-Paque density gradient centrifugation. As for this clonotype: No antigen is known for it. The sample holds no much larger clone one base away, and base qualities are not on file.

Measured from the cysteine to the phenylalanine, the CDR3 is 13 residues long. Of all the DNA, just the CDR3 is kept, 39 bases in frame from base 1. V gives up 6 bases and J gives up 3 bases, and the segment between their germline ends measures 14 bases. Via the germline V gene (reference sequence), CDR1 is DFQATT and CDR2 SNEGSKA. The run used an Illumina NovaSeq 6000. TCRalpha and TCRbeta cDNA libraries were built by 5'RACE with constant-segment primers, adding sample barcodes and unique molecular identifiers. Trizol reagent was used to extract RNA from every sample. Library amplification was performed in two PCR steps, and a second sample barcode and Illumina TruSeq adapters were introduced in the second step. Libraries were sequenced on an Illumina NovaSeq with 2 x 150 bp paired-end reads. Regarding the original processing steps: With migec v1.2.7, reads were demultiplexed and then collapsed into UMI-guided consensus sequences. Using mixcr v2.1.11, the UMI consensuses were aligned to TRA and TRB V and J templates and assembled into clonotypes. Clonotypes were classified as expanded or contracted when called significant by both edgeR and NoisET, with noise models trained on biological replicates. For edgeR calls, a false discovery rate-adjusted p below 0.01 and a log2 fold-change threshold of 1 were applied. As an exploratory analysis of dynamics, PCA with hierarchical clustering was applied to max-normalized trajectories of the 1000 most abundant clonotypes. Each responding clone was given a CD4 or CD8 phenotype based on the CD4+ and CD8+ repertoires, which had been sequenced separately. In-frame beta chains were kept once TCRdb had trimmed the public reads at Q25 with fastp and called clones with MiXCR. Every entry covers one CDR3 protein and lists the most common genes and DNA from its rows. In this record, the V and J calls reflect TCRdb's handling and not the investigators' own analysis. Recorded for this sample are around 310,000 distinct CDR3 sequences; 20% to 25% of them occurred a single time. The ten largest clones take up 20% to 25% of the sample.

The clonotype was recovered from a man aged 18 to 30 who had mild COVID-19 (a few samples of this study predate the infection). The sample titles of this study are shuffled in the database, so cell type and time point are left out; the donor was told from shared clones. The sequence links TRBV20-1 to TRBJ2-5, with no D gene named confidently. Material for sequencing was PBMCs or a T cell subset sorted from them (not recorded which). In nucleotides, the sequence is TGCAGTGCCGAGAGGCGGCAGGAAGAGACCCAGTACTTC. This codes for CSAERRQEETQYF.